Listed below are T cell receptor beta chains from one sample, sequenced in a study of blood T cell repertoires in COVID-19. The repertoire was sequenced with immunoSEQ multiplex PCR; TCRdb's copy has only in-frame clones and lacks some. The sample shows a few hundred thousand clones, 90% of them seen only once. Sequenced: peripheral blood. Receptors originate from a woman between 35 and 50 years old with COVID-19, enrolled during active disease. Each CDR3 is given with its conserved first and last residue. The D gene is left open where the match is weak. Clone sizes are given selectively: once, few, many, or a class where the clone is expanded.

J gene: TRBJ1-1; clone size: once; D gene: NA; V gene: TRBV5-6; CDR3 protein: CASSLASAGNTEAFF; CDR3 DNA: TGTGCCAGCAGCTTGGCCTCGGCAGGGAACACTGAAGCTTTCTTT
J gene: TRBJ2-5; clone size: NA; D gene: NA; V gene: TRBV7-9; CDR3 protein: CASSLSGTKQETQYF; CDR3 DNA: TGTGCCAGCAGCCTCAGCGGGACAAAGCAAGAGACCCAGTACTTC
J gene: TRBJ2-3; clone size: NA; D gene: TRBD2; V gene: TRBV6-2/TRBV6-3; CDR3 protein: CASSLAGGSTDTQYF; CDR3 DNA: TGTGCCAGCAGTTTGGCGGGGGGCTCCACAGATACGCAGTATTTT
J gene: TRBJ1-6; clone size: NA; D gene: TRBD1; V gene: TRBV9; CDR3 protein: CASSDRGFAPSSYNSPLHF; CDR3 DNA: TGTGCCAGCAGCGACAGGGGGTTTGCGCCAAGCTCCTATAATTCACCCCTCCACTTT
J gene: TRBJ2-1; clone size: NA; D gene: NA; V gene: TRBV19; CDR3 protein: CASSILGQGNTRWNEQFF; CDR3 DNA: TGTGCCAGTAGTATATTAGGGCAGGGGAATACTAGATGGAATGAGCAGTTCTTC
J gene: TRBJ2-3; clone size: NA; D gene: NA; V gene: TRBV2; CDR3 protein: CASIRDTDTQYF; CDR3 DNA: TGTGCCAGCATCCGAGACACAGATACGCAGTATTTT
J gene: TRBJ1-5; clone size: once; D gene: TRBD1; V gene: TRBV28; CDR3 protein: CASETTGGKDYSNQPQHF; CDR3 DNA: TGTGCCAGCGAAACGACAGGGGGTAAAGACTATAGCAATCAGCCCCAGCATTTT
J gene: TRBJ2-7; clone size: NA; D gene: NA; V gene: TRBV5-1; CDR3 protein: CASSSSAGAPYEQYF; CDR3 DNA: TGCGCCAGCAGCTCCTCGGCGGGGGCGCCCTACGAGCAGTACTTC
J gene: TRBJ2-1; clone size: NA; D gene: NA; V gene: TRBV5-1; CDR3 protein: CASSLDIGRNEQFF; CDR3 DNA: TGCGCCAGCAGCTTGGATATCGGGAGAAATGAGCAGTTCTTC
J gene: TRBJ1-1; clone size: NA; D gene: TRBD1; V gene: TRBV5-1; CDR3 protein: CASSLVGQGVTEAFF; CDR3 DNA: TGCGCCAGCAGCTTGGTCGGACAGGGGGTGACTGAAGCTTTCTTT
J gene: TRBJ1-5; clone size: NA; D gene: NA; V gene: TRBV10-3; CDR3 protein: CAISEGRGGEGQPQHF; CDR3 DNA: TGTGCCATCAGTGAAGGTAGAGGGGGGGAAGGTCAGCCCCAGCATTTT
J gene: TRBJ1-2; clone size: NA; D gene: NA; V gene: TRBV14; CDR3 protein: CASSQGDSYGYTF; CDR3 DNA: TGTGCCAGCAGCCAAGGTGACTCCTATGGCTACACCTTC
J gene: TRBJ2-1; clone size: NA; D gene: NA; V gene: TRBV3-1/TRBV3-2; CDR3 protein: CASSQVGRRGTEQFF; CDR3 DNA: TGTGCCAGCAGCCAAGTTGGAAGGCGGGGAACGGAGCAGTTCTTC
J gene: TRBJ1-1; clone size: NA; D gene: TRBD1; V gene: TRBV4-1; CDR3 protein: CASSRNADRGTEAFF; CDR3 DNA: TGCGCCAGCAGCCGCAACGCGGACAGGGGCACTGAAGCTTTCTTT
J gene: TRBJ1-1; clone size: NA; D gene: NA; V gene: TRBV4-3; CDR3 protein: CASSRNRNTEAFF; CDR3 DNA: TGCGCCAGCAGCCGAAACAGGAACACTGAAGCTTTCTTT
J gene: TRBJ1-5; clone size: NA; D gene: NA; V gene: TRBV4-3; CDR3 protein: CASSQDFGGHQPQHF; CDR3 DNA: TGCGCCAGCAGCCAAGATTTTGGGGGCCATCAGCCCCAGCATTTT
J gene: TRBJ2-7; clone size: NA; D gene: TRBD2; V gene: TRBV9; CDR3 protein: CASSVGGSRHEQYF; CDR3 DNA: TGTGCCAGCAGCGTAGGCGGGAGTCGGCACGAGCAGTACTTC
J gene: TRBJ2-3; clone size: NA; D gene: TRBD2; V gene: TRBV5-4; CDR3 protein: CASSVISGGPDTQYF; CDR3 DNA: TGTGCCAGCAGCGTGATTAGCGGGGGCCCAGATACGCAGTATTTT
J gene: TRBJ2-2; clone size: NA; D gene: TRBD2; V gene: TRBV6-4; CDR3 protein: CASGRPGLAGGANTGELFF; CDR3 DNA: TGTGCCAGCGGCAGACCGGGACTAGCGGGGGGGGCGAACACCGGGGAGCTGTTTTTT
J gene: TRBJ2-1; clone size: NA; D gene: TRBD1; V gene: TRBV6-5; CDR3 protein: CASTSTGGGYNEQFF; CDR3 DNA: TGTGCCAGCACTTCGACAGGGGGCGGATACAATGAGCAGTTCTTC
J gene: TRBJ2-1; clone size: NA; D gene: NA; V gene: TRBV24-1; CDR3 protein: CATSDLQQGWEWNEQFF; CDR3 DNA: TGTGCCACCAGTGATTTACAACAGGGTTGGGAGTGGAATGAGCAGTTCTTC
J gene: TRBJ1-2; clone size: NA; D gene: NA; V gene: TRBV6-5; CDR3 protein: CASSYRGSLNYGYTF; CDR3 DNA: TGTGCCAGCAGCTACCGTGGGAGCCTAAACTATGGCTACACCTTC
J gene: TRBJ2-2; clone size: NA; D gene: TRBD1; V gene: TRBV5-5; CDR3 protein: CASSSRQGWGTGELFF; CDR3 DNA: TGTGCCAGCAGCTCCAGACAGGGTTGGGGGACCGGGGAGCTGTTTTTT
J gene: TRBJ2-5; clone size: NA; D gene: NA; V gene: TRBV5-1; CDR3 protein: CASSYGQFRETQYF; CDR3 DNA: TGCGCCAGCAGCTACGGACAGTTCCGGGAGACCCAGTACTTC
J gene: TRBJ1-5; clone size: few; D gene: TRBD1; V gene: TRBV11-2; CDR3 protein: CASSFDGQGDQPQHF; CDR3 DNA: TGTGCCAGCAGCTTCGACGGACAGGGCGATCAGCCCCAGCATTTT
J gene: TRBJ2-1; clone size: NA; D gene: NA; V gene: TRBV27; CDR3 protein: CASTQTRDNEQFF; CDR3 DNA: TGTGCCAGCACTCAGACCCGGGACAATGAGCAGTTCTTC
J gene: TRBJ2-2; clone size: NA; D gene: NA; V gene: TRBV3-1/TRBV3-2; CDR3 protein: CASSPLGGGGYTGELFF; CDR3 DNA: TGTGCCAGCAGCCCCCTCGGAGGGGGCGGGTACACCGGGGAGCTGTTTTTT
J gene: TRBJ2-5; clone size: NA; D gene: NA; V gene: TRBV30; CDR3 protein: CAYSQGWREETQYF; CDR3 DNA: TGTGCCTATTCACAGGGGTGGAGGGAAGAGACCCAGTACTTC
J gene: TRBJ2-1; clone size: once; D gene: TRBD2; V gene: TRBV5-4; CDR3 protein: CASSPRVASGLNEQFF; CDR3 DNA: TGTGCCAGCAGCCCGAGGGTGGCTAGCGGGTTGAATGAGCAGTTCTTC
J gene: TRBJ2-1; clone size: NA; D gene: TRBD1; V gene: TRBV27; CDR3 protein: CASSDRGPQDEQFF; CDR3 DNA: TGTGCCAGCAGTGATAGGGGGCCTCAAGATGAGCAGTTCTTC
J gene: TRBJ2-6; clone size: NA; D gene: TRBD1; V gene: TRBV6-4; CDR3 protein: CASSDLGRGTTGANVLTF; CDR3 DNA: TGTGCCAGCAGTGACTTGGGCAGGGGGACAACTGGGGCCAACGTCCTGACTTTC
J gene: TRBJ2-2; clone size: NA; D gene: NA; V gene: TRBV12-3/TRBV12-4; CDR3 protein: CASRQNTGELFF; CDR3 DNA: TGTGCCAGCAGACAAAACACCGGGGAGCTGTTTTTT
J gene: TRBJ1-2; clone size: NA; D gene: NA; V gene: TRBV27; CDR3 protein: CASSQGADNYGYTF; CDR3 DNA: TGTGCCAGCAGTCAAGGGGCCGATAACTATGGCTACACCTTC
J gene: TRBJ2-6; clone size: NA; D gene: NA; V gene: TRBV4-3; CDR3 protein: CASSLSQGSSGANVLTF; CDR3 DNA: TGCGCCAGCAGCCTAAGCCAAGGGAGCTCTGGGGCCAACGTCCTGACTTTC
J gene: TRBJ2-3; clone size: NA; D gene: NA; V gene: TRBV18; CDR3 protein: CASSLKRQAGSTQYF; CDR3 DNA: TGTGCCAGCTCACTCAAAAGACAGGCCGGGTCTACGCAGTATTTT
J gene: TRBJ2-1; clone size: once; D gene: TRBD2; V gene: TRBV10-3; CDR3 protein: CAISHSGPRGGENEQFF; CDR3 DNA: TGTGCCATCAGTCACTCCGGGCCCCGCGGGGGAGAGAATGAGCAGTTCTTC
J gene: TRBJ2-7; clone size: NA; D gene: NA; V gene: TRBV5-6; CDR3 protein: CASSLGGATPSYEQYF; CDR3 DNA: TGTGCCAGCAGCTTGGGGGGAGCTACCCCCTCCTACGAGCAGTACTTC
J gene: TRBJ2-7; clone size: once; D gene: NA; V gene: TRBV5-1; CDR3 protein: CASSLDIVYEQYF; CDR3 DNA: TGCGCCAGCAGCTTGGACATCGTATACGAGCAGTACTTC
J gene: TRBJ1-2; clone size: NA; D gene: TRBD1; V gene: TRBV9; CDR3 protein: CASSFYSGGTDGYTF; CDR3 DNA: TGTGCCAGCAGCTTCTATTCAGGGGGCACGGACGGCTACACCTTC
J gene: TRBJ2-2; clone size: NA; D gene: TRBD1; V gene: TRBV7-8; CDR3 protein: CASSSDRGPSTGELFF; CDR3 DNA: TGTGCCAGCAGCTCCGACAGGGGCCCCAGCACCGGGGAGCTGTTTTTT
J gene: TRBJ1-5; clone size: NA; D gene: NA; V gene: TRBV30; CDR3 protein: CAWSVLQGINQPQHF; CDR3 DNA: TGTGCCTGGAGTGTCTTACAGGGAATCAATCAGCCCCAGCATTTT
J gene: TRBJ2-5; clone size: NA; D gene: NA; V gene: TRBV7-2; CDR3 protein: CASSHDRQETQYF; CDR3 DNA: TGTGCCAGCAGTCACGACAGACAAGAGACCCAGTACTTC
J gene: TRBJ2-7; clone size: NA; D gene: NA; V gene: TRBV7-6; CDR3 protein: CASSPDRTSSREQYF; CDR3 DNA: TGTGCCAGCAGCCCTGACAGGACCTCTTCGCGGGAGCAGTACTTC
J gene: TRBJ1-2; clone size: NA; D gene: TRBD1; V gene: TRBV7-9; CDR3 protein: CASSGRDRVLSFGYTF; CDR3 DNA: TGTGCCAGCAGCGGCCGGGACAGGGTCCTGTCTTTTGGCTACACCTTC